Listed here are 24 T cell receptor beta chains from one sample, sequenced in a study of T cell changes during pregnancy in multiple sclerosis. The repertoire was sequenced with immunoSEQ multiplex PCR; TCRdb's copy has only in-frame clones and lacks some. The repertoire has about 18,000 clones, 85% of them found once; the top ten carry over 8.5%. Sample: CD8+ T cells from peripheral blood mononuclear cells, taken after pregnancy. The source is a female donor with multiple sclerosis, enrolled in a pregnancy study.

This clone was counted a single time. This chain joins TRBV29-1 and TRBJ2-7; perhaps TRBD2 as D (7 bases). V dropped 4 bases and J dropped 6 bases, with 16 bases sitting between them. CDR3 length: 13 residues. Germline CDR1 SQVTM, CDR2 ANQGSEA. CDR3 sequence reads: CSVGSGEGGEQYF. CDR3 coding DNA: TGCAGCGTTGGGTCAGGGGAGGGGGGCGAGCAGTACTTC.

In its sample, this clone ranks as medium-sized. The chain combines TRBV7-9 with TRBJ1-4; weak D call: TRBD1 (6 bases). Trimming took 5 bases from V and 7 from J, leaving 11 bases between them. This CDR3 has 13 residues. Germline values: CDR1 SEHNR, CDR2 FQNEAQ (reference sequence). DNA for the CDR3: TGTGCCAGCAGCAAACAGGGAAGTGAAAAACTGTTTTTT. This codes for CASSKQGSEKLFF.

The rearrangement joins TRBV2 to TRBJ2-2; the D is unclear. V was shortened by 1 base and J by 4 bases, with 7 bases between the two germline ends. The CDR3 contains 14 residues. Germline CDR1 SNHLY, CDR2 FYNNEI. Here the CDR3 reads CASSEGSTTGELFF. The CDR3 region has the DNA TGTGCCAGCAGTGAAGGGAGTACCACCGGGGAGCTGTTTTTT. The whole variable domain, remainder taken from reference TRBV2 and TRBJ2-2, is EPEVTQTPSHQVTQMGQEVILRCVPISNHLYFYWYRQILGQKVEFLVSFYNNEISEKSEIFDDQFSVERPDGSNFTLKIRSTKLEDSAMYFCASSEGSTTGELFFGEGSRLTVL.

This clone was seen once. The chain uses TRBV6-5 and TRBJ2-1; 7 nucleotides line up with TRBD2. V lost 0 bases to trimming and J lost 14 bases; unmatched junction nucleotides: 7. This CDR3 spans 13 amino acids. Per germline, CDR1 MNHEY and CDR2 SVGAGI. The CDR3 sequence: CASSYSEQREEFF. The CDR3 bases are TGTGCCAGCAGTTACTCCGAACAGCGGGAAGAGTTCTTC.

The CDR3 bases are TGTGCCAGCAGCGAAGATACAGGGGCTCAAAACACCATATATTTT. Translation: CASSEDTGAQNTIYF. The chain recombines TRBV9 with TRBJ1-3; 7 nucleotides match TRBD1. Germline values: CDR1 SGDLS, CDR2 YYNGEE. The V segment lost 3 bases and the J segment 6 bases; nucleotides outside the gene matches: 9. The CDR3 extends over 15 amino acids.

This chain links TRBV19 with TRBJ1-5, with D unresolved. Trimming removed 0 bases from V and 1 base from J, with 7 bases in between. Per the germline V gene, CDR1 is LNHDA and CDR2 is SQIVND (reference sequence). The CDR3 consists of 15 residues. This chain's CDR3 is CASSIDPGSNQPQHF. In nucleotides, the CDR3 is TGTGCCAGTAGTATAGATCCGGGGAGCAATCAGCCCCAGCATTTT.

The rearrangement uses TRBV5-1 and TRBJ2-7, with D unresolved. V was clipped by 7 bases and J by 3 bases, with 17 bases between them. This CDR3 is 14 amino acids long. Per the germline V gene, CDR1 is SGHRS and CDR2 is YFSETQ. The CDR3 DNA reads TGCGCCAGCCCAATCGCACCAACAAACTACGAGCAGTACTTC. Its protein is CASPIAPTNYEQYF.

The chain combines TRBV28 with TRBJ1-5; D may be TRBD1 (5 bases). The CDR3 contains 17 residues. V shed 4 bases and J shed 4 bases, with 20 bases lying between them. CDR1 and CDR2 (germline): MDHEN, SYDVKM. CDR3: CASSWSRGAGGNQPQHF. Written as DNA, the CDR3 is TGTGCCAGCAGTTGGTCCCGAGGGGCTGGGGGGAATCAGCCCCAGCATTTT.

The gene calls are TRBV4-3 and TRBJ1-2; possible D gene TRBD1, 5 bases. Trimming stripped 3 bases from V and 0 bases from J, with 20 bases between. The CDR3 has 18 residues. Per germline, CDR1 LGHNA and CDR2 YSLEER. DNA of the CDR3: TGCGCCAGCAGCCATCGAGGCCACGAGACAGTACCTAACTATGGCTACACCTTC. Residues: CASSHRGHETVPNYGYTF.

CDR3 nucleotides: TGTGCCAGCAGGGAGGGGGGACAGGGGTATGGCTACACCTTC. It codes for CASREGGQGYGYTF. This chain links TRBV5-4 with TRBJ1-2, with 10 bases aligning to TRBD1. V lost 5 bases to trimming and J lost 5 bases; unmatched junction nucleotides: 6. The CDR3 loop spans 14 amino acids. Germline lookup yields CDR1 SGHNT and CDR2 YYREEE (reference sequence).

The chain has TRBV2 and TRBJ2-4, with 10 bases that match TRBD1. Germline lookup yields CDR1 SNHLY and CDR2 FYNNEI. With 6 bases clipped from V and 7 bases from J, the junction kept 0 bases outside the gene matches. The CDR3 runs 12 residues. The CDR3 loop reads CASRTGGNIQYF. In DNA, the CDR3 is TGTGCCAGCAGGACAGGGGGCAACATTCAGTACTTC.

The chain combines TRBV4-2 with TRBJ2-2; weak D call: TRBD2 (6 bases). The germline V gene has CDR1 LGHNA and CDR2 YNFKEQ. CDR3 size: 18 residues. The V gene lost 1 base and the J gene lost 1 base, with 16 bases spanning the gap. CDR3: CASSQAYWGEKNTGELFF. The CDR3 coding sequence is TGTGCCAGCAGCCAAGCATATTGGGGGGAGAAGAACACCGGGGAGCTGTTTTTT.

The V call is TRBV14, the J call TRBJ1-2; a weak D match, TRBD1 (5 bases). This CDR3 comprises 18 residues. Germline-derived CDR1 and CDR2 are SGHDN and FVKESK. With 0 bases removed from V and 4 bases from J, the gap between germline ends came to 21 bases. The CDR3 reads CASSQEDWASGDGYGYTF. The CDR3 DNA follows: TGTGCCAGCAGCCAAGAGGATTGGGCATCGGGGGACGGCTATGGCTACACCTTC.

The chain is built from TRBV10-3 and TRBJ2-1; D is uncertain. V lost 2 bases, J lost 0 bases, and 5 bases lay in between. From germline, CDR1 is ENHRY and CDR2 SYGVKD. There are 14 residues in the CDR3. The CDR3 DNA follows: TGTGCCATCAGTGAGACCAGCTCCTACAATGAGCAGTTCTTC. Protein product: CAISETSSYNEQFF.

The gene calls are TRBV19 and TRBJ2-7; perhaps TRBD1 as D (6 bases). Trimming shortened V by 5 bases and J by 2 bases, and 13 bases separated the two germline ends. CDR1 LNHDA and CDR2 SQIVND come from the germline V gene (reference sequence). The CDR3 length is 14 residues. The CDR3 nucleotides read TGTGCCAGTAGTCAGGACAGCAAAGCCTACGAGCAGTACTTC. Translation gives CASSQDSKAYEQYF. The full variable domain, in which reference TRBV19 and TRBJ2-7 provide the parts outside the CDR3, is DGGITQSPKYLFRKEGQNVTLSCEQNLNHDAMYWYRQDPGQGLRLIYYSQIVNDFQKGDIAEGYSVSREKKESFPLTVTSAQKNPTAFYLCASSQDSKAYEQYFGPGTRLTVT.

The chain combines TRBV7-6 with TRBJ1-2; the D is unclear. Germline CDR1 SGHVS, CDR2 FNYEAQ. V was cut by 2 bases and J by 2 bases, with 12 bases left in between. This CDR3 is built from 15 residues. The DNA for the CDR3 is TGTGCCAGCAGCTTAAGCCCTAAGTCGAACTATGGCTACACCTTC. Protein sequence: CASSLSPKSNYGYTF. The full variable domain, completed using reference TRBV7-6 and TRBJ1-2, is GAGVSQSPRYKVTKRGQDVALRCDPISGHVSLYWYRQALGQGPEFLTYFNYEAQQDKSGLPNDRFSAERPEGSISTLTIQRTEQRDSAMYRCASSLSPKSNYGYTFGSGTRLTVV.

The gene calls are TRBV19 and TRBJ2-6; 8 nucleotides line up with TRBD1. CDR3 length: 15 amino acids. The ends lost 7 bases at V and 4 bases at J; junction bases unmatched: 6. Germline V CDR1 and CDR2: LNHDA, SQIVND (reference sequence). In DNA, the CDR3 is TGTGCCAGTACCTGGACAGGGACCGGGGCCAACGTCCTGACTTTC. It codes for CASTWTGTGANVLTF.

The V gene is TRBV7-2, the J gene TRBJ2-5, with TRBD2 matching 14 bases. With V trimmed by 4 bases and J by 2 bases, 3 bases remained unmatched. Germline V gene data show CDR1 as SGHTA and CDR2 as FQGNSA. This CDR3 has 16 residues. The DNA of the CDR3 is TGTGCCAGCAGCTCCGGACTAGCGGGGGGACAAGAGACCCAGTACTTC. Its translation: CASSSGLAGGQETQYF. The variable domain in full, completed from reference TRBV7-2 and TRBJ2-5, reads GAGVSQSPSNKVTEKGKDVELRCDPISGHTALYWYRQSLGQGLEFLIYFQGNSAPDKSGLPSDRFSAERTGGSVSTLTIQRTQQEDSAVYLCASSSGLAGGQETQYFGPGTRLLVL.

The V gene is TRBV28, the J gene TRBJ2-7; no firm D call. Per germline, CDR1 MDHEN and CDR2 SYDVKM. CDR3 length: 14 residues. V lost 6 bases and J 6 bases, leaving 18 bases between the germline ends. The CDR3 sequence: CASRPPGPSGEQYF. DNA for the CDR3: TGTGCCAGCAGACCCCCCGGCCCTAGTGGCGAGCAGTACTTC.

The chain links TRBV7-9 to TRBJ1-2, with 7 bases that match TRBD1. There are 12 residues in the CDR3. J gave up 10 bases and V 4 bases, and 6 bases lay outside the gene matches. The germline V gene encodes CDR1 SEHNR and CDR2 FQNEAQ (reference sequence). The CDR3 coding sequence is TGTGCCAGCAGCTCAAGGGGACAGCCCTACACCTTC. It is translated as CASSSRGQPYTF.

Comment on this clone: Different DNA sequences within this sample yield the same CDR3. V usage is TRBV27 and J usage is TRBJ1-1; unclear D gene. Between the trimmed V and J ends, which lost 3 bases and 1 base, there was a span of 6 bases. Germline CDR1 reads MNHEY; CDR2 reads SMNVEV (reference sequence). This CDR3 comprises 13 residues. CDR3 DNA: TGTGCCAGCAGTTTGGGAGAGAACACTGAAGCTTTCTTT. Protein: CASSLGENTEAFF.

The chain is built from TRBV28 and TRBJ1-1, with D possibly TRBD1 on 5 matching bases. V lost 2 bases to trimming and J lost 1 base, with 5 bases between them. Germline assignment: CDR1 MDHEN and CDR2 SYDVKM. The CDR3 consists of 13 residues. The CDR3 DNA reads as TGTGCCAGCAGTTTACAGGGGAACACTGAAGCTTTCTTT. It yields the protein CASSLQGNTEAFF.

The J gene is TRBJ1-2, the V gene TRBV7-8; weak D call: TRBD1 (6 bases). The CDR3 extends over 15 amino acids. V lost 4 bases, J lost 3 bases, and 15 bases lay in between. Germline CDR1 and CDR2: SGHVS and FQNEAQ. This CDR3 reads CASSWRQAGDYGYTF. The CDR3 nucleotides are TGTGCCAGCAGCTGGCGACAGGCCGGAGACTATGGCTACACCTTC.

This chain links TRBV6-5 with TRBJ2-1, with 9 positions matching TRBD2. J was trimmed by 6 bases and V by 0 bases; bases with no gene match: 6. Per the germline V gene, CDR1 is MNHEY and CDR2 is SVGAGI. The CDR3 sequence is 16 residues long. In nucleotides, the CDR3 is TGTGCCAGCAGTTACTCCCCTAGCGGGATGGTCAATGAGCAGTTCTTC. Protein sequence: CASSYSPSGMVNEQFF.